The clone carrying this T cell receptor (beta chain) was seen a handful of times. The data derive from a study of blood T cell repertoires in COVID-19. The V end was cut by 1 base, the J end by 2 bases, with 12 bases between. There are 15 residues in the CDR3. The V gene's germline CDR1 is SGHVS and CDR2 FQNEAQ. Sequencing was performed with immunoSEQ multiplex PCR; in TCRdb, only in-frame clones are kept and a portion is missing. This sample yields some 370,000 clones, of which over 80% are seen a single time; approximately 5.4% belongs to the top ten. The clonotype comes from a woman between 45 and 65 years old who had recovered from COVID-19. What was sequenced was PBMCs or T cells enriched from blood (not recorded which). The rearrangement links TRBV7-8 to TRBJ2-7; perhaps TRBD2 as D (5 bases). The CDR3 DNA reads as TGTGCCAGCAGCTTAGAGGCTAGCAGAGCCTACGAGCAGTACTTC. Residues: CASSLEASRAYEQYF.